The entry that follows covers one T cell receptor beta chain sequence. This specimen comes from a study of blood T cell repertoires in COVID-19. Study overall: COVID-19 samples, acute and convalescent, were from the United States, Italy and Spain. PBMCs, B-cell-depleted T cells, or T cells were the source of the cDNA or gDNA that made up the material.

Methods used by the authors: Amplification from reference gene primers served as the basis for estimated nucleated cell counts. Data came from immunoSEQ multiplex PCR; TCRdb stores just in-frame clones and leaves some out. V and J calls and clone size are copied from that table; D and trimming were computed from the DNA. The table lists approximately 240,000 clones, around four fifths of them singletons, with approximately 5.1% in the top ten. J was trimmed by 4 bases and V by 2 bases; bases with no gene match: 6. The germline CDR1 and CDR2 sequences are MNHNY and SVGAGI (reference sequence). The CDR3 consists of 15 residues.

The chain links TRBV6-6 to TRBJ2-7; 9 bases fit TRBD1. Sequenced: peripheral blood. The receptor was derived from a woman between 55 and 75 years old who had recovered from COVID-19. Written as DNA, the CDR3 is TGTGCCAGCAGTTACGACGGGACAGGGCGATACGAGCAGTACTTC. Translating gives CASSYDGTGRYEQYF.